The TCR beta chain under discussion was sequenced for a study of a mutant IDH1 vaccine in newly diagnosed glioma. Clones were read by immunoSEQ multiplex PCR, and TCRdb kept only the in-frame ones, dropping some. The sample has 70,000 or so clones; about 86% are singletons. Time point in this sample: baseline, week 1 (first vaccination visit). Noted treatment: pre-vaccination baseline after standard-of-care therapy. The astrocytomas were IDH1-mutant, ATRX-negative, and WHO grade 3 or 4. Whole-study results and caveats: Patients mounted vaccine-induced immune responses in 80% to 95% of cases.

This CDR3 has 13 residues. Per germline, CDR1 MNHEY and CDR2 SMNVEV (reference sequence). Between the trimmed V and J ends, which lost 3 bases and 0 bases, there was a span of 5 bases. Note on this clone: Its antigen is currently unknown.

The sequence was collected from a woman aged 18-35 years with glioma. Some clones in this sample may be carry-over from other donors' samples. The sequences come from peripheral blood mononuclear cells (PBMCs), collected from a glioma patient treated with radiotherapy, temozolomide or both. V usage is TRBV27 and J usage is TRBJ1-1; D unresolved. The CDR3 DNA follows: TGTGCCAGCAGTTTGACGGTGAACACTGAAGCTTTCTTT. It yields the protein CASSLTVNTEAFF.